The 11 T cell receptor beta chains listed next were all sequenced from one sample in a study of cytotoxic CD8 clonotypes in ibrutinib-treated CLL (TCRdb year 2021). Library preparation employed the immunoSEQ multiplex PCR assay. TCRdb provides this immuneACCESS table in a form limited to in-frame rearrangements. Some clones are lacking; in checked studies, under half of them reflect an unresolved V gene, and why the rest are absent is not known. The sample table lists roughly 300,000 clones, around 69% of them with a count of one. Of the sample, 5.6% is held by the ten largest clones. This sample's time point label indicates: progressive disease on ibrutinib. Here the sequenced sample was PBMCs, taken at disease progression, from a patient treated with ibrutinib. Receptors originate from a human donor with chronic lymphocytic leukemia.

About this clone itself: At one end the junction does not follow the germline gene, possibly because of a read error. The chain links TRBV9 to TRBJ1-5, with a possible D match to TRBD1 (5 bases). The CDR3 length is 14 residues. Germline CDR1 reads SGDLS; CDR2 reads YYNGEE. CDR3 loop: CASTVQVPPQPQHF. The CDR3 DNA follows: TGTGCCAGCACCGTACAGGTCCCCCCGCAGCCCCAGCATTTT.

This chain links TRBV5-1 with TRBJ2-5; D ambiguous. Looked up from germline, CDR1 is SGHRS and CDR2 is YFSETQ. This CDR3 is built from 15 residues. Trimming pared 0 bases from V and 0 bases from J, leaving 9 bases between. CDR3 amino acids: CASSLGVGHQETQYF. The CDR3 DNA reads TGCGCCAGCAGCTTGGGGGTAGGGCACCAAGAGACCCAGTACTTC.

This chain joins TRBV25-1 and TRBJ1-4; 9 nucleotides align to TRBD1. V lost 4 bases and J lost 7; bases outside the gene matches: 13. This CDR3 has 17 amino acids. Germline V gene lookup returns CDR1 MGHDK and CDR2 SYGVNS. The CDR3 reads CASSGEVGQGNGEKLFF. DNA of the CDR3: TGTGCCAGCAGTGGCGAGGTGGGACAGGGCAACGGTGAAAAACTGTTTTTT.

The chain uses TRBV9 and TRBJ2-3; 10 nucleotides align to TRBD2. The V gene end was trimmed by 2 bases and the J gene end by 2 bases; junction bases not matched to a gene: 5. CDR3 length: 16 residues. The germline V gene has CDR1 SGDLS and CDR2 YYNGEE. CDR3 DNA: TGTGCCAGCAGCGTGAGCGGGAGGGCCGACACAGATACGCAGTATTTT. Protein: CASSVSGRADTDTQYF.

The chain links TRBV2 to TRBJ1-1; 9 bases line up with TRBD1. The CDR3 contains 14 residues. CDR1 and CDR2 from the germline V gene are SNHLY and FYNNEI. Losses at the gene ends were 5 bases for V and 1 base for J; bases not matched to a gene: 2. CDR3 nucleotides: TGTGCCAGCAGTACAGGGGGCGAGAACACTGAAGCTTTCTTT. As protein: CASSTGGENTEAFF.

The chain uses TRBV9 and TRBJ2-7, with D possibly matching TRBD2 (6 bases). The V gene lost 0 bases and the J gene lost 2 bases, with 9 bases spanning the gap. This CDR3 contains 14 residues. Germline loops: CDR1 SGDLS, CDR2 YYNGEE. The CDR3 here is CASSVEGGTYEQYF. CDR3 in DNA: TGTGCCAGCAGCGTAGAAGGAGGGACCTACGAGCAGTACTTC.

This chain's CDR3 is CASSLVSSGEQYF. Here the CDR3 DNA reads TGCGCCAGCAGCTTGGTTTCCAGCGGCGAGCAGTACTTC. The rearrangement uses TRBV5-1 and TRBJ2-7; D possibly corresponds to TRBD2 (5 bases). Trimming stripped 0 bases from V and 6 bases from J, with 10 bases between. Germline lookup yields CDR1 SGHRS and CDR2 YFSETQ. The CDR3 is 13 residues long.

The chain couples TRBV7-3 to TRBJ1-3; 9 nucleotides line up with TRBD1. This CDR3 spans 14 amino acids. CDR1 is SGHTA and CDR2 is FQGTGA in the germline V gene. Losses at the gene ends were 4 bases for V and 4 bases for J; bases not matched to a gene: 2. CDR3 amino acids: CASSSGTGGNTIYF. Here the CDR3 DNA reads TGTGCCAGCAGCTCGGGGACAGGGGGAAACACCATATATTTT.

The chain is built from TRBV28 and TRBJ2-5; 9 bases map to TRBD1. Trimming cost V 1 base and J 5 bases; bases outside gene matches: 5. Germline lookup yields CDR1 MDHEN and CDR2 SYDVKM. The CDR3 is 15 residues long. The CDR3 DNA reads as TGTGCCAGCAGTTTATCCGGGACAGGGCTGGAGACCCAGTACTTC. It translates to CASSLSGTGLETQYF.

The table lists this clone with a count of one. The rearrangement joins TRBV2 to TRBJ1-5; 9 nucleotides align to TRBD1. This CDR3 has 17 amino acids. Germline CDR1 SNHLY, CDR2 FYNNEI. The trim removed 2 bases at V and 7 bases at J, leaving 12 bases unmatched. CDR3 coding DNA: TGTGCCAGCAGTGAAATCCCTCCGGGACAGGGTAGACAGCCCCAGCATTTT. The encoded protein is CASSEIPPGQGRQPQHF.

This clone has a handful of counts. The V call is TRBV5-1, the J call TRBJ2-2; D possibly matches TRBD1 or TRBD2 (5 bases each). Trimming shortened V by 4 bases and J by 7 bases, and 17 bases separated the two germline ends. The germline gives CDR1 SGHRS, CDR2 YFSETQ. The CDR3 loop spans 15 amino acids. The CDR3 nucleotides are TGCGCCAGCAGCCCAACCGGGGACGTCCGCGGGGAGCTGTTTTTT. The encoded protein is CASSPTGDVRGELFF.